These 32 T cell receptor beta chains share one sample of origin, sequenced in a study of blood T cells in healthy people across ages. A second PCR of about 6 to 12 cycles used a sample-barcoded 5' primer and a J-beta primer mix. Using its own MiXCR run on the 5' RACE reads, TCRdb lists one record per CDR3 protein. The sample includes around 800,000 distinct CDR3 sequences, about 26% of them seen just once. The same specimen was also included in a second study, on T cells of mothers and their children.

The sample was blood. The receptor set was obtained from a boy between 10 and 17 years old in good health.

This clonotype was detected only a few times. The chain uses TRBV27 and TRBJ2-3; the D gene is possibly TRBD1 (5 bases). V was pared by 4 bases and J by 4 bases, with 18 bases between. The CDR3 sequence is 16 residues long. The germline V gene encodes CDR1 MNHEY and CDR2 SMNVEV (reference sequence). The CDR3 sequence: CASSSSTASPPDTQYF. The CDR3 region has the DNA TGTGCCAGCAGTTCCTCGACAGCTTCACCGCCAGATACGCAGTATTTT.

This chain connects TRBV2 to TRBJ1-1; 11 bases are shared with TRBD1. Unmatched junction bases numbered 6, after V lost 6 bases and J lost 6 bases. This CDR3 comprises 14 residues. Germline-derived CDR1 and CDR2 are SNHLY and FYNNEI. As DNA, the CDR3 is TGTGCCAGCAGACCCGGACAGGGGGCAGCTGAAGCTTTCTTT. It specifies CASRPGQGAAEAFF.

This chain links TRBV7-9 with TRBJ2-5, with D tentatively TRBD1 (5 bases). Germline CDR1 SEHNR, CDR2 FQNEAQ (reference sequence). Trimming removed 5 bases from V and 8 bases from J, with 15 bases in between. This CDR3 comprises 13 residues. The CDR3 bases are TGTGCCAGCAGCCCCCGTCCCCAGGGTACCCAGTACTTC. This sequence encodes CASSPRPQGTQYF.

This clonotype was counted only a few times. J is TRBJ2-7 and V is TRBV28; D assignment may be TRBD1 or TRBD2 (5 bases each). CDR1 and CDR2 (germline): MDHEN, SYDVKM. This CDR3 is 14 amino acids long. The V end was cut by 6 bases, the J end by 3 bases, with 15 bases between. The CDR3 spells CASRVRDGDYEQYF. DNA for the CDR3: TGTGCCAGCAGGGTCCGGGACGGCGACTACGAGCAGTACTTC.

The chain joins TRBV29-1 to TRBJ2-5; 8 bases align to TRBD1. Trimming at V came to 8 bases and at J to 5 bases, leaving 13 bases not matched to a gene. There are 14 residues in the CDR3. Germline loops: CDR1 SQVTM, CDR2 ANQGSEA. Written as DNA, the CDR3 is TGCAGCACTCGGACAGGGCTATATGTGGAGACCCAGTACTTC. It yields the protein CSTRTGLYVETQYF.

The V gene is TRBV28, the J gene TRBJ1-2; tentative D call: TRBD1 (5 bases). Per germline, CDR1 MDHEN and CDR2 SYDVKM. V lost 4 bases and J 8 bases, leaving 14 bases between the germline ends. This CDR3 region has 13 residues. The CDR3 region is CASSSLQGRGYTF. The CDR3 nucleotides are TGTGCCAGCAGTTCCCTCCAGGGTAGGGGCTACACCTTC.

CDR3 nucleotides: TGCAGTGCTGAGGGGCTAGCGGGGGATGAAGAGACCCAGTACTTC. Protein sequence: CSAEGLAGDEETQYF. The chain is built from TRBV20-1 and TRBJ2-5; TRBD2 matches at 10 bases. V lost 5 bases, J lost 3 bases, and 9 bases stayed unmatched. The length of the CDR3 is 15 residues. From germline, CDR1 is DFQATT and CDR2 SNEGSKA (reference sequence).

The CDR3 coding sequence is TGCAGTGCTAGCGGCTCTAGCACAGATACGCAGTATTTT. Protein product: CSASGSSTDTQYF. The chain employs TRBV20-1 and TRBJ2-3, with no clear D. Trimming removed 3 bases from V and 0 bases from J, with 7 bases in between. The CDR3 is made up of 13 amino acids. Germline CDR1 DFQATT, CDR2 SNEGSKA (reference sequence).

This clonotype has a handful of counts. The chain has TRBV7-9 and TRBJ1-2; weak D call: TRBD1 (5 bases). CDR3 length equals 15 residues. The ends were cut back, 5 bases at V and 4 bases at J, with 17 bases in the middle. Germline-derived CDR1 and CDR2 are SEHNR and FQNEAQ (reference sequence). The CDR3 DNA reads as TGTGCCAGCAGCCCCTACATGACAGACTTCTATGGCTACACCTTC. It is translated as CASSPYMTDFYGYTF. Complete variable domain (other parts from reference TRBV7-9 and TRBJ1-2): DTGVSQNPRHKITKRGQNVTFRCDPISEHNRLYWYRQTLGQGPEFLTYFQNEAQLEKSRLLSDRFSAERPKGSFSTLEIQRTEQGDSAMYLCASSPYMTDFYGYTFGSGTRLTVV.

This clonotype was seen ten or more times. The V gene is TRBV28, the J gene TRBJ2-5; 12 bases agree with TRBD2. Germline V CDR1 and CDR2: MDHEN, SYDVKM. J lost 12 bases, V lost 7 bases, and 9 bases had no gene match. This CDR3 region has 13 residues. CDR3 sequence (DNA): TGTGCCAGCACTCCCGGACTAGCGGGGAGGAAGTACTTC. Amino acids: CASTPGLAGRKYF.

This clonotype turned up a few times. The rearrangement joins TRBV7-3 to TRBJ2-3, with 7 bases that match TRBD2. Germline CDR1 SGHTA, CDR2 FQGTGA. The trim removed 5 bases at V and 0 bases at J, leaving 5 bases unmatched. The CDR3 is 15 amino acids. CDR3 residues: CASSRDYLSTDTQYF. The DNA of the CDR3 is TGTGCCAGCAGCCGGGACTATCTTAGCACAGATACGCAGTATTTT.

The chain couples TRBV20-1 to TRBJ1-5, with a weak D call TRBD1 (6 bases). Germline V lookup: CDR1 DFQATT, CDR2 SNEGSKA (reference sequence). The CDR3 is 15 residues long. V lost 0 bases to trimming and J lost 4 bases, with 13 bases between them. CDR3 region: CSARDPGHTNQPQHF. The DNA for the CDR3 is TGCAGTGCTAGAGATCCGGGACACACTAATCAGCCCCAGCATTTT.

This chain links TRBV20-1 with TRBJ1-5; D is undetermined. The length of the CDR3 is 13 residues. Germline assignment: CDR1 DFQATT and CDR2 SNEGSKA (reference sequence). The V end was cut by 1 base, the J end by 5 bases, with 9 bases between. The CDR3: CSARGGSYQPQHF. The CDR3 nucleotides are TGCAGTGCTAGAGGTGGGAGCTATCAGCCCCAGCATTTT.

This chain joins TRBV18 and TRBJ2-1; possible D gene TRBD2, 6 bases. Germline CDR1 KGHSH, CDR2 LQKENI. The ends were cut back, 1 base at V and 15 bases at J, with 25 bases in the middle. The CDR3 runs to 16 residues. This chain's CDR3 is CASSPLQDYPSSGTFF. CDR3 DNA sequence: TGTGCCAGCTCACCACTACAGGACTACCCCTCTTCCGGTACGTTCTTC.

The chain uses TRBV12-3 or TRBV12-4 and TRBJ1-1; no definite D call. V shed 1 base and J shed 5 bases, with 11 bases lying between them. CDR3 size: 14 residues. The CDR3 is CASSLGPPETEAFF. In nucleotides, the CDR3 is TGTGCCAGCAGTTTAGGGCCACCGGAGACTGAAGCTTTCTTT.

This clonotype was seen a few times. This chain's CDR3 is CASTFGETQYF. CDR3 in DNA: TGCGCCAGCACCTTCGGTGAGACCCAGTACTTC. The chain couples TRBV5-1 to TRBJ2-5; no clear D gene. The CDR3 sequence is 11 residues long. Trimming shortened V by 6 bases and J by 5 bases, and 8 bases separated the two germline ends. The germline CDR1 and CDR2 sequences are SGHRS and YFSETQ.

This clonotype was observed a handful of times. V is TRBV6-5 and J is TRBJ2-7; D is undetermined. Germline CDR1 and CDR2: MNHEY and SVGAGI. The V end was cut by 0 bases, the J end by 7 bases, with 7 bases between. This CDR3 is 12 amino acids long. The CDR3 DNA sequence: TGTGCCAGCAGTTACTCCTTAGGGGAGCAGTACTTC. This sequence encodes CASSYSLGEQYF.

J is TRBJ2-3 and V is TRBV4-1; a weak D match, TRBD2 (5 bases). The CDR3 sequence is 14 residues long. V lost 3 bases to trimming and J lost 5 bases, with 12 bases between them. Per germline, CDR1 MGHRA and CDR2 YSYEKL. This CDR3 is CASSQAGKGDTQYF. CDR3 bases: TGCGCCAGCAGCCAGGCCGGGAAAGGAGATACGCAGTATTTT.

This clonotype was seen more than once but under ten times. The gene calls are TRBV6-5 and TRBJ2-5; TRBD2 agrees at 15 bases. J gave up 4 bases and V 5 bases, and 2 bases lay outside the gene matches. Germline CDR1 MNHEY, CDR2 SVGAGI. This CDR3 is 15 amino acids long. CDR3 DNA sequence: TGTGCCAGCAGTAGGACTAGCGGGGGGGCAGAGACCCAGTACTTC. Amino acid sequence: CASSRTSGGAETQYF.

The chain is built from TRBV11-2 and TRBJ1-5; TRBD1 aligns across 8 bases. The germline V gene has CDR1 SGHAT and CDR2 FQNNGV. The V segment lost 5 bases and the J segment 7 bases; nucleotides outside the gene matches: 7. This CDR3 is built from 14 residues. CDR3 nucleotides: TGTGCCAGCAGCCAGGACAGGGCGGGACAGCCCCAGCATTTT. Its translation: CASSQDRAGQPQHF.

The genes are TRBV5-4 and TRBJ2-5; D remains ambiguous. This CDR3 region has 14 residues. Germline V gene data show CDR1 as SGHNT and CDR2 as YYREEE (reference sequence). The V end was cut by 0 bases, the J end by 3 bases, with 9 bases between. The CDR3 here is CASSLGVLEETQYF. CDR3 DNA: TGTGCCAGCAGCTTGGGGGTGCTGGAAGAGACCCAGTACTTC.

This chain uses TRBV10-1 with TRBJ2-1; 8 bases line up with TRBD2. CDR3 size: 16 residues. V gave up 0 bases and J gave up 9 bases; unmatched junction bases: 10. Germline CDR1 WNHNN, CDR2 SYGVQD (reference sequence). CDR3 loop: CASSESRPGGPREQFF. The CDR3, as DNA: TGCGCCAGCAGTGAGTCGCGTCCGGGGGGGCCTCGTGAGCAGTTCTTC.

The rearrangement joins TRBV12-3 or TRBV12-4 to TRBJ1-3; possibly TRBD1 for D (6 bases). This CDR3 comprises 16 residues. V lost 0 bases and J 0 bases, leaving 9 bases between the germline ends. The CDR3 sequence is CASSLAPRGSGNTIYF. CDR3 nucleotide sequence: TGTGCCAGCAGTTTAGCGCCCAGGGGCTCTGGAAACACCATATATTTT.

V gene TRBV28 combines with J gene TRBJ2-1, with 7 bases identical to TRBD1. The CDR3 has 16 amino acids. Germline V gene lookup returns CDR1 MDHEN and CDR2 SYDVKM. V dropped 2 bases and J dropped 0; count of bases not matched to a gene: 4. This CDR3 reads CASSLPTGSSYNEQFF. In DNA form, the CDR3 reads TGTGCCAGCAGTTTACCGACAGGGAGCTCCTACAATGAGCAGTTCTTC.

This clonotype was counted only a few times. The V call is TRBV5-1, the J call TRBJ2-3; D is unclear. Germline CDR1 and CDR2: SGHRS and YFSETQ. The CDR3 consists of 12 residues. V gave up 4 bases and J gave up 7 bases, with 10 bases separating them. The CDR3 DNA sequence: TGCGCCAGCAGCGACAACGACCATACGCAGTATTTT. Residues: CASSDNDHTQYF.

This chain joins TRBV12-5 and TRBJ1-2; D is unclear. The ends were cut back, 1 base at V and 13 bases at J, with 13 bases in the middle. The germline gives CDR1 LGHNT, CDR2 FRNRAP. The CDR3 extends over 12 amino acids. CDR3: CASGLAVTPGTF. For the CDR3, the DNA is TGTGCTAGTGGTTTGGCGGTGACCCCGGGCACCTTC.

The rearrangement joins TRBV18 to TRBJ2-1, with D perhaps TRBD2 (6 bases). The J call may be faulty, since TRBJ2-7 better matches the DNA end. The CDR3 consists of 15 residues. Germline CDR1 reads KGHSH; CDR2 reads LQKENI. CDR3: CASSPNPGVNYEQYF. CDR3 sequence (DNA): TGTGCCAGCTCACCGAATCCGGGAGTCAACTACGAGCAGTACTTC.

Only a few counts were recorded for this clonotype. J is TRBJ2-5 and V is TRBV29-1; perhaps D is TRBD1 or TRBD2 (6 bases each). The J call could be wrong; TRBJ2-7 is a better fit for the DNA end. This CDR3 is built from 12 residues. Germline-derived CDR1 and CDR2 are SQVTM and ANQGSEA. The CDR3 is CSVGGASYEQYF. DNA of the CDR3: TGCAGCGTTGGGGGGGCTAGCTACGAGCAGTACTTC.

The gene calls are TRBV7-9 and TRBJ2-1, with a possible D match to TRBD1 (6 bases). Trimming took 5 bases from V and 1 from J, leaving 15 bases between them. Germline V gene sequence: CDR1 SEHNR, CDR2 FQNEAQ (reference sequence). CDR3 length: 16 residues. CDR3 sequence: CASSKSRQDSYNEQFF. The CDR3 region has the DNA TGTGCCAGCAGCAAATCTAGACAGGATTCCTACAATGAGCAGTTCTTC.

This clonotype turned up a few times. This chain joins TRBV25-1 and TRBJ2-7; possibly TRBD1 or TRBD2 for D (6 bases each). Trimming cost V 3 bases and J 5 bases, with 17 bases left between them. This CDR3 region has 15 residues. Germline lookup yields CDR1 MGHDK and CDR2 SYGVNS. CDR3 in amino acids: CASSDPMTGDNEQYF. The CDR3 DNA is TGTGCCAGCAGTGACCCGATGACGGGGGACAACGAGCAGTACTTC.

This clonotype came up a few times. This sequence joins TRBV27 and TRBJ2-7, with TRBD1 matching 9 bases. This CDR3 comprises 14 residues. CDR1 and CDR2 from the germline V gene are MNHEY and SMNVEV (reference sequence). With V trimmed by 6 bases and J by 6 bases, 9 bases remained unmatched. Here the CDR3 DNA reads TGTGCCAGCAGCCTGCCGGGACAGGGATCCGAGCAGTACTTC. This translates into CASSLPGQGSEQYF.

This clonotype was observed a handful of times. An end of the junction differs from the germline gene, which may be a read error. The genes are TRBV5-1 and TRBJ2-2; D is undetermined. The CDR3 runs 13 residues. The germline gives CDR1 SGHRS, CDR2 YFSETQ. The CDR3, as DNA: TGCGTCAGCAGAAGGGAAAGCACTGGGGAGCTGTTTTTT. This sequence encodes CVSRRESTGELFF. Full variable domain (remainder filled in from reference TRBV5-1 and TRBJ2-2): KAGVTQTPRYLIKTRGQQVTLSCSPISGHRSVSWYQQTPGQGLQFLFEYFSETQRNKGNFPGRFSGRQFSNSRSEMNVSTLELGDSALYLCVSRRESTGELFFGEGSRLTVL.